Presented here are 4 T cell receptor beta chains from one specimen sequenced in a study of cytomegalovirus exposure and HLA in healthy donors. The PCR made use of 60 Vbeta and 13 Jbeta primers. The method was immunoSEQ multiplex PCR; TCRdb's version includes in-frame clones alone and lacks a portion of them. The sample shows under 200,000 clones, approximately 77% of them seen only once. The sample was PBMCs. Receptors originate from a male donor in good health and CMV-seropositive.

This clone was seen a few times. The V gene is TRBV6-1, the J gene TRBJ1-5; D is uncertain. V lost 1 base and J lost 4, with 5 bases in between. The CDR3 is 13 amino acids. Germline V CDR1 and CDR2: MNHNS, SASEGT. The chain's CDR3 is CASSEVVNQPQHF. As DNA, the CDR3 is TGTGCCAGCAGTGAAGTAGTTAATCAGCCCCAGCATTTT.

A single count supports this clone. The rearrangement joins TRBV7-9 to TRBJ2-3; the match to TRBD1 covers 10 bases. V trimming: 5 bases; J trimming: 1 base; junction bases outside the gene matches: 3. Germline assignment: CDR1 SEHNR and CDR2 FQNEAQ (reference sequence). The CDR3 consists of 15 residues. CDR3 in DNA: TGTGCCAGCAGCCCCGGGACAGGGGGCACAGATACGCAGTATTTT. Translating it yields CASSPGTGGTDTQYF.

The chain links TRBV5-4 to TRBJ1-6, with D uncertain. The germline CDR1 and CDR2 sequences are SGHNT and YYREEE (reference sequence). V was cut by 3 bases and J by 2 bases, with 15 bases left in between. CDR3 length: 17 residues. The CDR3 region is CASSSAPGGTYNSPLHF. CDR3 nucleotide sequence: TGTGCCAGCAGCTCGGCCCCAGGAGGCACCTATAATTCACCCCTCCACTTT.

J is TRBJ2-3 and V is TRBV30; D perhaps matches TRBD1 (7 bases). Trimming stripped 2 bases from V and 3 bases from J, with 18 bases between. Germline V gene lookup returns CDR1 GTSNPN and CDR2 SVGIG (reference sequence). The CDR3 sequence is 16 residues long. In DNA form, the CDR3 reads TGTGCCTGGAGTTGGGACAGTGAGGGGGGAACAGATACGCAGTATTTT. Translation: CAWSWDSEGGTDTQYF.